This T cell receptor (beta chain) was captured by sequencing in a study of T-cell memory formation after mild COVID-19. From 5'RACE with constant-segment primers came TCR alpha and TCR beta cDNA libraries that carried sample barcodes and UMIs. TCRdb re-analysed the 5' RACE reads in MiXCR, keeping a single row per CDR3 protein. The sample has some 69,000 distinct CDR3 sequences, about a sixth seen once; the top ten hold roughly a third. As for this clonotype: Its cognate antigen is unknown.

Germline loops: CDR1 SGDLS, CDR2 YYNGEE. V lost 3 bases and J lost 5, with 10 bases in between. The CDR3 covers 13 residues. The study, taken as a whole, reports: There was a balanced CD4/CD8 profile in clones contracting day 15 to 85, and later expanders leaned CD4+.

The rearrangement links TRBV9 to TRBJ2-3; D gene ambiguous. This TCR was sampled from an adult woman who had mild COVID-19 (a few samples of this study predate the infection). Cell type and time point are not known. Sequenced input: PBMCs or a T cell subset sorted from them (not recorded which). The CDR3 bases are TGTGCCAGCAGCGCTGCCCATGGAGATACGCAGTATTTT. Its protein is CASSAAHGDTQYF.